These 32 T cell receptor beta chains originate from one sample sequenced in a study of blood T cell repertoires in COVID-19. Sequencing used immunoSEQ multiplex PCR; TCRdb keeps in-frame clones, though not all of them. Among 100,000 to 150,000 clones listed, about 89% were seen once. The sequenced material came from peripheral blood. Source of these receptors: a woman between 55 and 75 years old with acute or convalescent COVID-19.

The chain joins TRBV2 to TRBJ2-7; maybe TRBD2 (5 bases). Trimming cost V 8 bases and J 4 bases, with 15 bases left between them. From germline, CDR1 is SNHLY and CDR2 FYNNEI. CDR3 length: 13 amino acids. CDR3 nucleotides: TGTGCCAGCTTATTAGAGGGCGGATACGAGCAGTACTTC. Amino acids: CASLLEGGYEQYF.

The rearrangement links TRBV7-8 to TRBJ1-1, with D possibly TRBD1 on 6 matching bases. The CDR3 sequence is 16 residues long. Germline loops: CDR1 SGHVS, CDR2 FQNEAQ. Between the trimmed V and J ends, which lost 0 bases and 1 base, there was a span of 12 bases. The CDR3 DNA sequence: TGTGCCAGCAGCTTAGCAGGGGGACACCCGAACACTGAAGCTTTCTTT. Amino acid sequence: CASSLAGGHPNTEAFF.

The DNA of the CDR3 is TGTGCCAGCGGCGACAGGGGGAGCACAGATACGCAGTATTTT. This sequence encodes CASGDRGSTDTQYF. This sequence joins TRBV7-3 and TRBJ2-3; 9 bases are shared with TRBD1. V dropped 8 bases and J dropped 0; count of bases not matched to a gene: 3. The CDR3 length is 14 residues. Germline V lookup: CDR1 SGHTA, CDR2 FQGTGA.

CDR3 sequence reads: CASSLLREGENEQFF. As DNA, the CDR3 is TGTGCCAGCAGCTTGTTGCGGGAGGGGGAGAATGAGCAGTTCTTC. The gene calls are TRBV5-4 and TRBJ2-1, with 9 bases aligning to TRBD2. CDR1 and CDR2 (germline): SGHNT, YYREEE (reference sequence). J lost 7 bases, V lost 1 base, and 6 bases had no gene match. The CDR3 spans 15 residues. Looking up the rest from reference TRBV5-4 and TRBJ2-1 gives the full variable domain: ETGVTQSPTHLIKTRGQQVTLRCSSQSGHNTVSWYQQALGQGPQFIFQYYREEENGRGNFPPRFSGLQFPNYSSELNVNALELDDSALYLCASSLLREGENEQFFGPGTRLTVL.

This chain joins TRBV7-9 and TRBJ1-4, with D unresolved. Germline CDR1 reads SEHNR; CDR2 reads FQNEAQ (reference sequence). The V gene lost 6 bases and the J gene lost 0 bases, with 11 bases spanning the gap. The CDR3 has 15 residues. CDR3 DNA: TGTGCCAGCAGTCCATTCCAGTCAACTAATGAAAAACTGTTTTTT. Its translation is CASSPFQSTNEKLFF.

The chain uses TRBV4-1 and TRBJ2-1, with 7 nucleotides matching TRBD1. CDR1 is MGHRA and CDR2 is YSYEKL in the germline V gene. This CDR3 has 19 amino acids. J was trimmed by 3 bases and V by 0 bases; bases with no gene match: 14. CDR3 region: CASSQDIGSGGIFYNEQFF. For the CDR3, the DNA is TGCGCCAGCAGCCAAGATATCGGGTCAGGGGGAATTTTCTACAATGAGCAGTTCTTC.

The chain recombines TRBV18 with TRBJ1-1, with D tentatively TRBD1 (5 bases). The CDR3 is made up of 14 amino acids. Germline loops: CDR1 KGHSH, CDR2 LQKENI. The V end lost 6 bases, the J end lost 1 base, and 12 bases lay between the germline ends. CDR3: CASSLSTENTEAFF. In DNA, the CDR3 is TGTGCCAGCTCTCTCTCGACAGAGAACACTGAAGCTTTCTTT.

The DNA for the CDR3 is TGTGCCAGCAGTTCCACTGCGACTGGAAACACCATATATTTT. This sequence encodes CASSSTATGNTIYF. The chain joins TRBV6-5 to TRBJ1-3; no clear D gene. From germline, CDR1 is MNHEY and CDR2 SVGAGI. The CDR3 sequence is 14 residues long. The V and J ends lost 4 bases and 2 bases respectively, with 9 bases between them.

The chain couples TRBV10-3 to TRBJ1-5, with D perhaps matching TRBD1 (5 bases). The CDR3 is made up of 13 amino acids. Trimming pared 11 bases from V and 3 bases from J, leaving 14 bases between. CDR1 is ENHRY and CDR2 is SYGVKD in the germline V gene. CDR3 loop: CAGAGGPNQPQHF. CDR3 DNA sequence: TGTGCCGGGGCCGGTGGCCCCAATCAGCCCCAGCATTTT.

J is TRBJ1-2 and V is TRBV2; 9 positions agree with TRBD1. Per the germline V gene, CDR1 is SNHLY and CDR2 is FYNNEI. With 6 bases clipped from V and 6 bases from J, the junction kept 5 bases outside the gene matches. This CDR3 is 13 amino acids long. As DNA, the CDR3 is TGTGCCAGCAGACAGGGGGCAGGGAATGGCTACACCTTC. Its protein is CASRQGAGNGYTF. Complete variable domain (other parts from reference TRBV2 and TRBJ1-2): EPEVTQTPSHQVTQMGQEVILRCVPISNHLYFYWYRQILGQKVEFLVSFYNNEISEKSEIFDDQFSVERPDGSNFTLKIRSTKLEDSAMYFCASRQGAGNGYTFGSGTRLTVV.

This chain connects TRBV10-3 to TRBJ2-3, with D possibly being TRBD1 (5 bases). The germline V and J ends were trimmed by 7 bases and 5 bases, with 19 bases remaining between them. The CDR3 is 15 residues long. Germline CDR1 and CDR2: ENHRY and SYGVKD. CDR3 residues: CAINTPGRVLDTQYF. Here the CDR3 DNA reads TGTGCCATCAATACCCCGGGCAGGGTCTTAGATACGCAGTATTTT.

This chain links TRBV19 with TRBJ1-6, with D unclear. The V end was cut by 3 bases, the J end by 0 bases, with 3 bases between. This CDR3 region has 14 residues. CDR1 is LNHDA, CDR2 SQIVND, per germline (reference sequence). CDR3 sequence: CASSMYSYNSPLHF. The CDR3 DNA follows: TGTGCCAGTAGTATGTACTCCTATAATTCACCCCTCCACTTT.

The CDR3 bases are TGTGCCAGCAGTTTTCTAGTGGGCGGGAGCAACAATGAGCAGTTCTTC. Translated: CASSFLVGGSNNEQFF. The V call is TRBV6-5, the J call TRBJ2-1; 7 bases are a match to TRBD2. V shed 4 bases, J shed 5 bases, and the junction held 11 bases outside the gene matches. The CDR3 extends over 16 amino acids. Germline assignment: CDR1 MNHEY and CDR2 SVGAGI.

J is TRBJ2-1 and V is TRBV29-1; tentatively, D is TRBD2 (5 bases). CDR1 is SQVTM, CDR2 ANQGSEA, per germline. CDR3 size: 11 residues. Between the trimmed V and J ends, which lost 6 bases and 8 bases, there was a span of 11 bases. CDR3 sequence: CSVELVDEQFF. DNA of the CDR3: TGCAGCGTGGAACTAGTTGATGAGCAGTTCTTC.

V is TRBV12-3 or TRBV12-4 and J is TRBJ2-4; a possible D gene is TRBD2 (6 bases). Trimming took 6 bases from V and 4 from J, leaving 10 bases between them. The CDR3 runs 13 residues. CDR3 in DNA: TGTGCCAGCAGCCTTGGGGGGAAAAACATTCAGTACTTC. It specifies CASSLGGKNIQYF.

This CDR3 reads CASSSGTSGIGEQFF. The CDR3 coding sequence is TGTGCCAGCAGTTCCGGGACTAGCGGGATTGGGGAGCAGTTCTTC. The genes are TRBV5-4 and TRBJ2-1; TRBD2 agrees at 13 bases. The germline gives CDR1 SGHNT, CDR2 YYREEE (reference sequence). V shed 5 bases, J shed 10 bases, and the junction held 9 bases outside the gene matches. CDR3 length equals 15 residues.

The rearrangement uses TRBV6-5 and TRBJ2-1; a weak D match, TRBD2 (5 bases). This CDR3 comprises 15 residues. The V end lost 5 bases, the J end lost 6 bases, and 17 bases lay between the germline ends. Germline CDR1 MNHEY, CDR2 SVGAGI. In DNA, the CDR3 is TGTGCCAGCAGTCTGGCGGGCAAACTATTCAATGAGCAGTTCTTC. The encoded protein is CASSLAGKLFNEQFF.

The chain uses TRBV5-1 and TRBJ2-3, with 16 nucleotides matching TRBD2. Germline V gene data show CDR1 as SGHRS and CDR2 as YFSETQ. The CDR3 totals 18 residues. With 3 bases clipped from V and 2 bases from J, the junction kept 6 bases outside the gene matches. CDR3 residues: CASSWGLAGGGFTDTQYF. CDR3 nucleotide sequence: TGCGCCAGCAGCTGGGGACTAGCGGGAGGGGGATTCACAGATACGCAGTATTTT. Looking up the rest from reference TRBV5-1 and TRBJ2-3 gives the full variable domain: KAGVTQTPRYLIKTRGQQVTLSCSPISGHRSVSWYQQTPGQGLQFLFEYFSETQRNKGNFPGRFSGRQFSNSRSEMNVSTLELGDSALYLCASSWGLAGGGFTDTQYFGPGTRLTVL.

The rearrangement links TRBV6-5 to TRBJ2-3, with 10 bases fitting TRBD2. Germline V gives CDR1 MNHEY, CDR2 SVGAGI. V lost 5 bases to trimming and J lost 7 bases; unmatched junction nucleotides: 6. The CDR3 is 14 amino acids. The CDR3 region is CASSRAGGGNTQYF. The CDR3 bases are TGTGCCAGCAGTAGAGCGGGAGGGGGAAATACGCAGTATTTT.

CDR3 bases: TGTGCCAGTAGTATCAGCCCCGGGACAGGGGCCTATGGCTACACCTTC. Encoded protein: CASSISPGTGAYGYTF. The chain combines TRBV19 with TRBJ1-2; the match to TRBD1 covers 10 bases. The CDR3 loop spans 16 amino acids. Germline-derived CDR1 and CDR2 are LNHDA and SQIVND (reference sequence). The V gene end was trimmed by 3 bases and the J gene end by 4 bases; junction bases not matched to a gene: 8.

The CDR3 reads CASSLFGVTDTQYF. The CDR3 region has the DNA TGTGCCAGCAGCTTGTTCGGGGTAACAGATACGCAGTATTTT. The V and J genes are TRBV5-4 and TRBJ2-3; D perhaps matches TRBD2 (5 bases). The CDR3 covers 14 residues. V dropped 1 base and J dropped 3 bases, with 9 bases sitting between them. In germline, CDR1 is SGHNT, CDR2 YYREEE (reference sequence). The full variable domain, rest sourced from reference TRBV5-4 and TRBJ2-3, is ETGVTQSPTHLIKTRGQQVTLRCSSQSGHNTVSWYQQALGQGPQFIFQYYREEENGRGNFPPRFSGLQFPNYSSELNVNALELDDSALYLCASSLFGVTDTQYFGPGTRLTVL.

J is TRBJ1-1 and V is TRBV3-1 (or the pseudogene TRBV3-2); D is ambiguous. The germline V gene encodes CDR1 LGHDT and CDR2 YNNKEL (reference sequence). V was cut by 6 bases and J by 1 base, with 12 bases left in between. The CDR3 runs 14 residues. The CDR3 nucleotides are TGTGCCAGCAGTCGATCCGAAGCGAACACTGAAGCTTTCTTT. It codes for CASSRSEANTEAFF.

V and J are TRBV30 and TRBJ1-1; D gene uncertain. Trimming stripped 4 bases from V and 7 bases from J, with 7 bases between. Germline assignment: CDR1 GTSNPN and CDR2 SVGIG (reference sequence). There are 10 residues in the CDR3. This CDR3 reads CAWMSGEAFF. In nucleotides, the CDR3 is TGTGCCTGGATGAGCGGTGAAGCTTTCTTT.

The V and J genes are TRBV29-1 and TRBJ1-1; a possible D gene is TRBD1 (5 bases). The germline V gene has CDR1 SQVTM and CDR2 ANQGSEA. The CDR3 is 12 amino acids. V lost 4 bases to trimming and J lost 4 bases, with 10 bases between them. The CDR3 reads CSVVGRITEAFF. As DNA, the CDR3 is TGCAGCGTTGTGGGGCGGATCACTGAAGCTTTCTTT.

The chain recombines TRBV5-1 with TRBJ2-5; 8 bases fit TRBD1. The germline V gene has CDR1 SGHRS and CDR2 YFSETQ. Germline trimming cut 7 bases from V and 2 bases from J; bases unmatched to any gene: 7. CDR3 length equals 14 residues. Here the CDR3 DNA reads TGCGCCAGCGCTCCAGGGGGCTCACAAGAGACCCAGTACTTC. This gives the protein CASAPGGSQETQYF. The entire variable domain, with the rest obtained from reference TRBV5-1 and TRBJ2-5, is as follows: KAGVTQTPRYLIKTRGQQVTLSCSPISGHRSVSWYQQTPGQGLQFLFEYFSETQRNKGNFPGRFSGRQFSNSRSEMNVSTLELGDSALYLCASAPGGSQETQYFGPGTRLLVL.

V usage is TRBV25-1 and J usage is TRBJ2-5; 10 nucleotides align to TRBD1. Germline V lookup: CDR1 MGHDK, CDR2 SYGVNS. The CDR3 loop spans 15 amino acids. Unmatched junction bases numbered 5, after V lost 3 bases and J lost 4 bases. The CDR3 protein is CASSEAGQGRETQYF. The CDR3 DNA sequence: TGTGCCAGCAGTGAGGCGGGACAGGGGAGAGAGACCCAGTACTTC.

This sequence joins TRBV7-2 and TRBJ2-7; the D is unclear. The CDR3 length is 14 residues. Germline V gene sequence: CDR1 SGHTA, CDR2 FQGNSA. The V end was cut by 6 bases, the J end by 5 bases, with 17 bases between. CDR3 DNA sequence: TGTGCCAGCAGACTTAGCCCCGAGGTCCACGAGCAGTACGTC. It specifies CASRLSPEVHEQYV.

This chain uses TRBV5-4 with TRBJ2-2; D may be TRBD1 (5 bases). Germline CDR1 is SGHNT and CDR2 is YYREEE (reference sequence). V gave up 1 base and J gave up 0 bases, with 13 bases separating them. The CDR3 runs 17 residues. The CDR3 loop reads CASSLFSGLANTGELFF. The CDR3 coding sequence is TGTGCCAGCAGCTTGTTCTCAGGGCTCGCGAACACCGGGGAGCTGTTTTTT.

This clone was detected only once. The V and J genes are TRBV18 and TRBJ2-1; 9 bases fit TRBD2. The CDR3 contains 16 residues. After removal of 0 bases from V and 2 bases from J, the junction contained 2 bases not matched to a gene. The germline gives CDR1 KGHSH, CDR2 LQKENI. As DNA, the CDR3 is TGTGCCAGCTCACCACCGATAGCGGGAGCCTACAATGAGCAGTTCTTC. Amino acid sequence: CASSPPIAGAYNEQFF.

This sequence joins TRBV3-1 (or the pseudogene TRBV3-2) and TRBJ1-2; weak D call: TRBD1 (6 bases). The germline V and J ends were trimmed by 4 bases and 1 base, with 7 bases remaining between them. The CDR3 has 13 amino acids. Germline CDR1 is LGHDT and CDR2 is YNNKEL (reference sequence). The CDR3 reads CASSLDSNYGYTF. DNA for the CDR3: TGTGCCAGCAGCCTGGACAGTAACTATGGCTACACCTTC.

This clone occurred a few times. The chain recombines TRBV6-5 with TRBJ1-2, with D maybe TRBD1 (6 bases). The CDR3 covers 14 residues. Germline V CDR1 and CDR2: MNHEY, SVGAGI. V was trimmed by 7 bases and J by 4 bases, leaving 16 bases between them. The CDR3 reads CASTSGQNLYGYTF. The CDR3 DNA sequence: TGTGCCAGCACCTCAGGACAGAATCTCTATGGCTACACCTTC.

The chain has TRBV7-9 and TRBJ2-5; 12 bases are a match to TRBD1. This CDR3 is built from 16 residues. Trimming at V came to 4 bases and at J to 5 bases, leaving 8 bases not matched to a gene. CDR1 and CDR2 (germline): SEHNR, FQNEAQ (reference sequence). CDR3 coding DNA: TGTGCCAGCAGCTACCCTTCCGGGACAGGGGGCGAGACCCAGTACTTC. It specifies CASSYPSGTGGETQYF. Complete variable domain (other parts from reference TRBV7-9 and TRBJ2-5): DTGVSQNPRHKITKRGQNVTFRCDPISEHNRLYWYRQTLGQGPEFLTYFQNEAQLEKSRLLSDRFSAERPKGSFSTLEIQRTEQGDSAMYLCASSYPSGTGGETQYFGPGTRLLVL.